A selection of T cell receptor beta chains follows, all from one sample in a study of control samples from healthy donors and cancer patients. Assay: immunoSEQ multiplex PCR; the TCRdb copy retains only in-frame clones and omits some. The sample consists of 190,000 or so clones, 85% to 95% of them appearing once. The sample consisted of blood. Receptors were obtained from a man between 18 and 35 years old in good health. The CDR3 runs from the conserved cysteine through the conserved F or W. The D gene is left open where the match is weak. The size entry is marked missing in some rows and otherwise reads once, few, many or a size class.

>.|TRBJ2-7|TRBV4-1|.
CASSQKPNREQYF
TGCGCCAGCAGCCAGAAACCCAACAGGGAGCAGTACTTC
>.|TRBJ1-6|TRBV9|.
CASSVGGGSNSPLHF
TGTGCCAGCAGCGTAGGGGGGGGATCCAATTCACCCCTCCACTTT
>.|TRBJ1-2|TRBV24-1|.
CATSDAGTRGYTF
TGTGCCACCAGTGATGCCGGGACACGGGGCTACACCTTC
>.|TRBJ1-4|TRBV4-1|.
CASSQVPGEKLFF
TGCGCCAGCAGTCAGGTGCCGGGGGAAAAACTGTTTTTT
>TRBD2|TRBJ2-3|TRBV24-1|.
CATSGGLAGAVVDTQYF
TGTGCCACCAGTGGTGGACTAGCGGGGGCCGTTGTTGATACGCAGTATTTT
>.|TRBJ2-5|TRBV5-1|.
CASSPWGIQETQYF
TGCGCCAGCAGCCCCTGGGGGATCCAAGAGACCCAGTACTTC
>.|TRBJ1-4|TRBV30|.
CAWSGGKAEKLFF
TGTGCCTGGAGTGGGGGAAAGGCTGAAAAACTGTTTTTT
>.|TRBJ2-1|TRBV6-6|.
CASSYSDSYNEQFF
TGTGCCAGCAGTTACTCGGACAGCTACAATGAGCAGTTCTTC
>.|TRBJ2-3|TRBV5-4|.
CASSRDPQLSTDTQYF
TGTGCCAGCAGTCGGGATCCCCAACTAAGCACAGATACGCAGTATTTT
>TRBD1|TRBJ1-4|TRBV10-3|.
CAISSSQGASEKLFF
TGTGCCATCAGTTCCTCGCAGGGGGCTAGTGAAAAACTGTTTTTT
>TRBD1|TRBJ1-2|TRBV6-5|.
CASSYSRTGGNYGYTF
TGTGCCAGCAGTTACTCCCGGACAGGGGGCAACTATGGCTACACCTTC
>.|TRBJ2-2|TRBV5-1|.
CASSSDRGGTGELFF
TGCGCCAGCAGCTCCGATCGGGGTGGCACCGGGGAGCTGTTTTTT
>.|TRBJ2-5|TRBV19|.
CASSMRPAQETQYF
TGTGCCAGTAGTATGCGGCCAGCTCAAGAGACCCAGTACTTC
>.|TRBJ2-3|TRBV10-2|.
CASSESSQGPWSDTQYF
TGCGCCAGCAGTGAGTCGAGCCAGGGGCCCTGGTCAGATACGCAGTATTTT
>TRBD1|TRBJ1-5|TRBV6-2/TRBV6-3|few
CASSPRGDQPQHF
TGTGCCAGCAGTCCCAGGGGGGATCAGCCCCAGCATTTT
>TRBD2|TRBJ2-4|TRBV19|.
CASSLLAGAWGNIQYF
TGTGCCAGTAGTCTGCTAGCGGGGGCGTGGGGGAACATTCAGTACTTC
>.|TRBJ2-3|TRBV7-8|.
CASSPLWPPTDTQYF
TGTGCCAGCAGCCCGCTCTGGCCCCCCACAGATACGCAGTATTTT
>TRBD1|TRBJ1-1|TRBV19|.
CASSSHLKGAWAEAFF
TGTGCCAGTAGTTCCCACCTTAAGGGGGCGTGGGCTGAAGCTTTCTTT
>TRBD1|TRBJ1-1|TRBV5-1|.
CASSLETGGAWAFF
TGCGCCAGCAGCTTGGAGACAGGGGGCGCGTGGGCTTTCTTT
>.|TRBJ2-7|TRBV6-5|.
CASTGTASYEQYF
TGTGCCAGCACCGGGACTGCCTCCTACGAGCAGTACTTC
>.|TRBJ2-7|TRBV7-8|.
CASSFRYEQYF
TGTGCCAGCAGCTTTAGATACGAGCAGTACTTC
>.|TRBJ2-2|TRBV30|.
CAWAPWLDWRYTGELFF
TGTGCCTGGGCACCCTGGCTTGATTGGCGGTACACCGGGGAGCTGTTTTTT
>.|TRBJ1-1|TRBV4-1|once
CASSPWDPNTEAFF
TGCGCCAGCAGCCCGTGGGACCCGAACACTGAAGCTTTCTTT
>.|TRBJ2-3|TRBV19|.
CASSMMLGPGGTDTQYF
TGTGCCAGTAGTATGATGTTGGGGCCAGGGGGCACAGATACGCAGTATTTT
>TRBD1|TRBJ1-4|TRBV5-1|.
CASSPGTGPNEKLFF
TGCGCCAGCAGCCCTGGGACAGGACCCAATGAAAAACTGTTTTTT
>.|TRBJ1-1|TRBV9|.
CASSAGGGNGAFF
TGTGCCAGCAGCGCAGGAGGGGGAAACGGAGCTTTCTTT
>.|TRBJ1-1|TRBV19|.
CASSMTENTEAFF
TGTGCCAGTAGTATGACAGAGAACACTGAAGCTTTCTTT
>TRBD1|TRBJ1-5|TRBV28|once
CASSLESGGNQPQHF
TGTGCCAGCAGTTTAGAGTCAGGGGGGAATCAGCCCCAGCATTTT
>.|TRBJ2-2|TRBV13|.
CASTPWGTRGSGELFF
TGTGCCAGCACCCCCTGGGGCACCAGGGGATCCGGGGAGCTGTTTTTT
>TRBD1|TRBJ2-7|TRBV4-1|.
CASSPDSGTGWEQYF
TGCGCCAGCAGCCCCGATTCCGGGACAGGGTGGGAGCAGTACTTC
>.|TRBJ2-5|TRBV18|.
CASSPGEETQYF
TGTGCCAGCTCACCAGGGGAAGAGACCCAGTACTTC